This T cell receptor (beta chain) was sequenced for a study of cytotoxic CD8 clonotypes in ibrutinib-treated CLL. TCRdb's table, derived via immunoSEQ multiplex PCR, lists solely in-frame clones and lacks some. Among some 140,000 clones listed, approximately 90% were seen once. The CDR3 spans 13 residues. Trimming removed 7 bases from V and 0 bases from J, with 10 bases in between. Germline values: CDR1 MNHEY, CDR2 SMNVEV (reference sequence). Sequencing used PBMCs, obtained after 12 months of ibrutinib treatment. The V call is TRBV27, the J call TRBJ2-7, with D possibly being TRBD1 (5 bases). This clonotype was obtained from a human donor with chronic lymphocytic leukemia. The CDR3 region is CASTDSNSYEQYF. The DNA for the CDR3 is TGTGCCAGCACAGACAGTAACTCCTACGAGCAGTACTTC.